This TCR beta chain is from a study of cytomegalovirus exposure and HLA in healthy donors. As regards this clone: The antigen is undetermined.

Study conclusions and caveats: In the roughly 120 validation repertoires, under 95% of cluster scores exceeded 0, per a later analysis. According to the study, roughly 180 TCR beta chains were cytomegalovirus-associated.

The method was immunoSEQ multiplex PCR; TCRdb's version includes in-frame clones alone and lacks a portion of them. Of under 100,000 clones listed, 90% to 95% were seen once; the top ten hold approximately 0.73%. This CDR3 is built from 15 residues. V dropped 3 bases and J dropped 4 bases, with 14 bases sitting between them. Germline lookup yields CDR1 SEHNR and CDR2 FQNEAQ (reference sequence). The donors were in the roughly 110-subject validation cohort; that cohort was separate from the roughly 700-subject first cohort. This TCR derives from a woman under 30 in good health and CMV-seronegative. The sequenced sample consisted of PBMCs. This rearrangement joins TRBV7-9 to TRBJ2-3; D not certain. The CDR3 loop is CASSFYTDKADTQYF. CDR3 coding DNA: TGTGCCAGCAGCTTTTACACAGACAAGGCAGATACGCAGTATTTT.